The entry below describes one T cell receptor (beta chain). Antigen unknown. Per the germline V gene, CDR1 is SGHVS and CDR2 is FQNEAQ. The CDR3 covers 14 residues. Trimming left V 1 base short and J 7 bases short, with 10 bases between. This sample is drawn from a study of T cell responses to AZD1222 COVID-19 vaccine. Generated by immunoSEQ multiplex PCR, the TCRdb table keeps only in-frame clones and is missing some. The sample has about 86,000 clones; 78% are singletons. The study's findings and limits: It was only a handful of AZD1222 recipients who were seropositive at baseline.

Here the sequenced sample was peripheral blood, taken on day 0 of AZD1222 vaccination. The chain recombines TRBV7-8 with TRBJ2-2, with D uncertain. This TCR was sampled from an adult in good health. CDR3 protein: CASSLESGDGELFF. The CDR3 DNA reads as TGTGCCAGCAGCTTAGAGAGTGGGGACGGGGAGCTGTTTTTT.